This TCR beta chain was identified during a study of OX40 agonist ivuxolimab in advanced cancers. The germline V gene encodes CDR1 KGHSH and CDR2 LQKENI. This CDR3 region has 13 residues. V was clipped by 0 bases and J by 6 bases, with 5 bases between them. Assay: immunoSEQ multiplex PCR; the TCRdb copy retains only in-frame clones and omits some. The table lists about 76,000 clones, around 90% of them singletons. The receptor's source is an adult with an advanced solid tumor such as melanoma, head and neck, liver or kidney cancer. The starting material was CD4+ or CD8+ T cells sorted from blood, obtained in a trial of the OX40 agonist ivuxolimab. This chain links TRBV18 with TRBJ2-2; D might be TRBD1 or TRBD2, each matching 5 bases. Written as DNA, the CDR3 is TGTGCCAGCTCACCACCGGGGGCCGGGGAGCTGTTTTTT. Translation: CASSPPGAGELFF.